This T cell receptor beta chain stems from a study of cytomegalovirus exposure and HLA in healthy donors. Some clones are missing from TCRdb's copy, which holds only in-frame ones; the method was immunoSEQ multiplex PCR. The sample consists of roughly 120,000 clones, about 87% of them appearing once. This receptor was taken from a man between 18 and 35 years old in good health and CMV-seronegative. The specimen was PBMCs.

The CDR3 is CASSTDGPSYEQYF. Written as DNA, the CDR3 is TGTGCCAGCAGCACAGACGGTCCGTCCTACGAGCAGTACTTC. The J gene is TRBJ2-7, the V gene TRBV28; D is ambiguous. Trimming pared 6 bases from V and 1 base from J, leaving 13 bases between. There are 14 residues in the CDR3. The germline V gene encodes CDR1 MDHEN and CDR2 SYDVKM.